The 24 T cell receptor beta chains reported below all come from one sample, sequenced in a study of T cells in Graves' hyperthyroidism and ophthalmopathy. The investigators amplified TCR beta CDR3 regions from RNA transcripts. In the first-round RT-PCR of the TCR CDR3, the HTBI primer set was used. TCRdb recomputed calls from the multiplex PCR reads with MiXCR, one row per CDR3 protein. The repertoire consists of hundreds of thousands of distinct CDR3 sequences, with roughly a sixth occurring once and the leading ten covering 16%. The sample consisted of blood. These receptors were obtained from a woman in her forties or fifties with Graves' hyperthyroidism that later progressed to Graves' ophthalmopathy.

The rearrangement links TRBV12-3 or TRBV12-4 to TRBJ2-3; 10 bases align to TRBD1. With V trimmed by 7 bases and J by 8 bases, 3 bases remained unmatched. The CDR3 covers 12 residues. The CDR3 protein is CASNRQGATQYF. Written as DNA, the CDR3 is TGTGCCAGCAACAGACAGGGGGCTACGCAGTATTTT.

The chain joins TRBV6-5 to TRBJ1-6; TRBD1 aligns across 9 bases. CDR3 length equals 15 residues. With V trimmed by 2 bases and J by 8 bases, 4 bases remained unmatched. Germline V gene sequence: CDR1 MNHEY, CDR2 SVGAGI. CDR3 sequence reads: CASSYAGQGDSPLHF. Here the CDR3 DNA reads TGTGCCAGCAGTTACGCGGGACAGGGCGATTCACCCCTCCACTTT.

The rearrangement uses TRBV2 and TRBJ1-6, with 8 bases identical to TRBD1. With 7 bases clipped from V and 10 bases from J, the junction kept 12 bases outside the gene matches. Germline values: CDR1 SNHLY, CDR2 FYNNEI. This CDR3 contains 15 residues. The DNA for the CDR3 is TGTGCCAGCAACGAAGGGTGGCAGGGGGCCTCACCCCTCCACTTT. This gives the protein CASNEGWQGASPLHF.

This clonotype was recorded once. The chain joins TRBV5-6 to TRBJ1-1; unclear D gene. The CDR3 runs to 14 residues. Looked up from germline, CDR1 is SGHDT and CDR2 is YYEEEE. The V and J ends lost 0 bases and 6 bases respectively, with 12 bases between them. The CDR3 region is CASSLVVAAAEAFF. The CDR3, as DNA: TGTGCCAGCAGCTTGGTGGTCGCGGCTGCTGAAGCTTTCTTT.

Many counts were recorded for this clonotype. This chain joins TRBV3-1 and TRBJ1-1, with D possibly TRBD1 on 5 matching bases. The CDR3 totals 14 residues. Trimming pared 4 bases from V and 7 bases from J, leaving 16 bases between. CDR1 is LGHDT and CDR2 is YNNKEL in the germline V gene (reference sequence). The CDR3 spells CASSLKGSRREAFF. The CDR3 nucleotides are TGTGCCAGCAGCCTAAAGGGGTCCCGACGTGAAGCTTTCTTT.

This clonotype was counted many times. The CDR3 region is CASSWMDTLNTEAFF. The CDR3 nucleotides are TGTGCCAGCAGCTGGATGGACACGCTGAACACTGAAGCTTTCTTT. This rearrangement joins TRBV5-5 to TRBJ1-1; possible D gene TRBD1, 5 bases. Trimming left V 3 bases short and J 0 bases short, with 12 bases between. CDR3 size: 15 residues. Germline assignment: CDR1 SGHKS and CDR2 YYEKEE (reference sequence). The variable domain in full, completed from reference TRBV5-5 and TRBJ1-1, reads DAGVTQSPTHLIKTRGQQVTLRCSPISGHKSVSWYQQVLGQGPQFIFQYYEKEERGRGNFPDRFSARQFPNYSSELNVNALLLGDSALYLCASSWMDTLNTEAFFGQGTRLTVV.

This clonotype occurred a few times. The DNA of the CDR3 is TGTGCCAGCAGTTACTCCGTCGGACAGACCAACTATGGCTACACCTTC. Translated: CASSYSVGQTNYGYTF. The chain employs TRBV6-6 and TRBJ1-2, with D perhaps TRBD1 (6 bases). V was trimmed by 0 bases and J by 2 bases, leaving 13 bases between them. The CDR3 runs 16 residues. Per the germline V gene, CDR1 is MNHNY and CDR2 is SVGAGI (reference sequence).

CDR3 sequence reads: CSASPGRHEKLFF. In DNA, the CDR3 is TGCAGTGCTTCCCCGGGGCGGCATGAAAAACTGTTTTTT. V is TRBV20-1 and J is TRBJ1-4; D may be TRBD1 (5 bases). Deletions cut 5 bases from V and 6 bases from J, with 13 bases between. Germline V CDR1 and CDR2: DFQATT, SNEGSKA (reference sequence). This CDR3 is built from 13 residues.

The gene calls are TRBV4-1 and TRBJ1-3, with 10 bases matching TRBD1. Germline V gene sequence: CDR1 MGHRA, CDR2 YSYEKL. With 1 base clipped from V and 2 bases from J, the junction kept 5 bases outside the gene matches. The CDR3 totals 17 residues. The CDR3 loop reads CASSQVGTGAAGNTIYF. The CDR3 DNA reads as TGCGCCAGCAGCCAAGTCGGGACAGGGGCGGCTGGAAACACCATATATTTT.

The chain is built from TRBV6-1 and TRBJ1-2; D uncertain. V shed 6 bases and J shed 8 bases, with 16 bases lying between them. The CDR3 runs 13 residues. Per germline, CDR1 MNHNS and CDR2 SASEGT. In DNA, the CDR3 is TGTGCCAGCAGGCCTGGCCAGCTGTTGGGCTACACCTTC. It encodes CASRPGQLLGYTF.

Many counts were recorded for this clonotype. The chain couples TRBV12-3 or TRBV12-4 to TRBJ2-7; perhaps TRBD2 as D (5 bases). The CDR3 covers 13 residues. The ends were cut back, 3 bases at V and 4 bases at J, with 10 bases in the middle. The CDR3 protein is CASSFEGKYEQYF. The CDR3 DNA is TGTGCCAGCAGTTTTGAGGGAAAATACGAGCAGTACTTC.

A few counts support this clonotype. V usage is TRBV5-1 and J usage is TRBJ1-1; perhaps TRBD1 as D (5 bases). The CDR3 length is 13 residues. The V end lost 4 bases, the J end lost 5 bases, and 12 bases lay between the germline ends. Germline-derived CDR1 and CDR2 are SGHRS and YFSETQ. CDR3 protein: CASSTGTMTEAFF. The DNA for the CDR3 is TGCGCCAGCAGCACCGGGACGATGACTGAAGCTTTCTTT.

This rearrangement joins TRBV29-1 to TRBJ1-1; D is unclear. This CDR3 is 13 amino acids long. V was cut by 6 bases and J by 2 bases, with 13 bases left in between. CDR1 and CDR2 (germline): SQVTM, ANQGSEA. The CDR3: CSVDRNVNTEAFF. The DNA of the CDR3 is TGCAGCGTCGACCGAAATGTTAACACTGAAGCTTTCTTT.

This clonotype was observed at least ten times. The chain has TRBV2 and TRBJ1-5; 9 bases are a match to TRBD1. The CDR3 length is 15 residues. The J segment lost 5 bases and the V segment lost 6 bases, leaving 8 bases of the junction unmatched. Germline V gives CDR1 SNHLY, CDR2 FYNNEI. The CDR3 reads CASRGRTGEDQPQHF. The CDR3 DNA sequence: TGTGCCAGCAGGGGACGGACAGGGGAGGATCAGCCCCAGCATTTT.

This sequence joins TRBV4-1 and TRBJ2-7; TRBD2 matches at 10 bases. Germline V CDR1 and CDR2: MGHRA, YSYEKL. The V segment lost 2 bases and the J segment 2 bases; nucleotides outside the gene matches: 6. The CDR3 runs 16 residues. This chain's CDR3 is CASSQPGTSVPYEQYF. DNA for the CDR3: TGCGCCAGCAGCCAACCCGGGACTAGCGTACCCTACGAGCAGTACTTC.

This clonotype appeared many times. The chain employs TRBV10-3 and TRBJ1-2; a possible D gene is TRBD1 (5 bases). V was pared by 2 bases and J by 4 bases, with 20 bases between. This CDR3 has 17 amino acids. CDR1 ENHRY and CDR2 SYGVKD come from the germline V gene. CDR3 nucleotides: TGTGCCATCAGTGAGATTTTCGGGGGTTCCGTCTCCTATGGCTACACCTTC. Translating it yields CAISEIFGGSVSYGYTF.

This clonotype was recorded many times. The V call is TRBV12-3 or TRBV12-4, the J call TRBJ1-5; 10 nucleotides match TRBD1. This CDR3 is 16 amino acids long. V trimming: 5 bases; J trimming: 4 bases; junction bases outside the gene matches: 8. The CDR3 protein is CASSPGTGVINQPQHF. For the CDR3, the DNA is TGTGCCAGCAGTCCCGGGACAGGGGTTATTAATCAGCCCCAGCATTTT.

This clonotype was observed a handful of times. The CDR3 DNA follows: TGTGCCAGCAGCCAATATTCGAGCAGGGGAGATCCGTACGAGCAGTACTTC. This sequence encodes CASSQYSSRGDPYEQYF. The chain is built from TRBV4-2 and TRBJ2-7; D is possibly TRBD1 (6 bases). The V end was cut by 2 bases, the J end by 4 bases, with 21 bases between. Looked up from germline, CDR1 is LGHNA and CDR2 is YNFKEQ. This CDR3 is built from 17 residues.

This clonotype has only a few counts. This rearrangement joins TRBV19 to TRBJ1-1; D might be TRBD1 (5 bases). Trimming removed 0 bases at V and 1 base at J, with 18 bases between. This CDR3 is built from 18 residues. Looked up from germline, CDR1 is LNHDA and CDR2 is SQIVND (reference sequence). CDR3: CASSIDFGTRRTNTEAFF. CDR3 sequence (DNA): TGTGCCAGTAGTATAGATTTCGGGACCCGCAGAACGAACACTGAAGCTTTCTTT.

This clonotype was counted a few times. V is TRBV25-1 and J is TRBJ2-1; no reliable D call. CDR1 is MGHDK and CDR2 is SYGVNS in the germline V gene. V was trimmed by 2 bases and J by 1 base, leaving 9 bases between them. The CDR3 extends over 15 amino acids. CDR3 region: CASSENLGSYNEQFF. CDR3 nucleotides: TGTGCCAGCAGTGAAAATCTCGGGTCCTACAATGAGCAGTTCTTC.

This clonotype was observed many times. The V gene is TRBV9, the J gene TRBJ2-1; TRBD2 aligns across 9 bases. Germline trimming cut 4 bases from V and 6 bases from J; bases unmatched to any gene: 5. Germline CDR1 reads SGDLS; CDR2 reads YYNGEE. There are 14 residues in the CDR3. The CDR3 nucleotides read TGTGCCAGCAGCATCAGCGGGGGGATCAATGAGCAGTTCTTC. Its translation: CASSISGGINEQFF.

The sample holds many counts of this clonotype. This chain links TRBV6-5 with TRBJ1-1, with 9 bases that match TRBD1. Looked up from germline, CDR1 is MNHEY and CDR2 is SVGAGI. CDR3 length equals 14 residues. V dropped 0 bases and J dropped 12; count of bases not matched to a gene: 8. The CDR3 spells CASSYSAGTGNTFF. The DNA for the CDR3 is TGTGCCAGCAGTTACTCGGCCGGGACAGGGAATACTTTCTTT.

The rearrangement uses TRBV12-3 or TRBV12-4 and TRBJ2-7; D remains ambiguous. The CDR3 consists of 13 residues. Trimming left V 6 bases short and J 3 bases short, with 12 bases between. The CDR3 sequence: CASSPTDIYEQYF. The CDR3 nucleotides are TGTGCCAGCAGCCCTACTGATATCTACGAGCAGTACTTC.

The V call is TRBV7-2, the J call TRBJ2-7; 8 nucleotides match TRBD2. Trimming took 8 bases from V and 6 from J; bases not matched to a gene: 3. The germline gives CDR1 SGHTA, CDR2 FQGNSA. This CDR3 contains 11 residues. CDR3 sequence: CASPGGAEQYF. Written as DNA, the CDR3 is TGTGCCAGCCCCGGGGGGGCCGAGCAGTACTTC.